Listed here are 3 T cell receptor beta chains from one sample, sequenced in a study of identical twins. One entry per CDR3 protein, called by TCRdb with MiXCR from the 5' RACE reads. Seen here are some 1,600,000 distinct CDR3 sequences, 32% observed once, and the top ten hold about 0.25%. The sample taken for sequencing was cord blood. The source is a newborn girl in good health.

The chain employs TRBV6-6 and TRBJ1-5; D is ambiguous. Germline lookup yields CDR1 MNHNY and CDR2 SVGAGI (reference sequence). The V end was cut by 6 bases, the J end by 4 bases, with 13 bases between. The CDR3 is made up of 14 amino acids. CDR3 protein: CASSLGWANQPQHF. Here the CDR3 DNA reads TGTGCCAGCAGCCTAGGGTGGGCAAATCAGCCCCAGCATTTT.

This chain connects TRBV12-3 or TRBV12-4 to TRBJ2-1; 13 nucleotides align to TRBD2. CDR3 size: 15 residues. V dropped 6 bases and J dropped 8; count of bases not matched to a gene: 7. This chain's CDR3 is CASRDGLAGDYEQFF. The CDR3 region has the DNA TGTGCCAGCAGGGACGGACTAGCGGGAGATTATGAGCAGTTCTTC.

J is TRBJ1-3 and V is TRBV28, with 8 bases matching TRBD1. Germline CDR1 reads MDHEN; CDR2 reads SYDVKM. V shed 5 bases, J shed 4 bases, and the junction held 1 base outside the gene matches. This CDR3 comprises 13 residues. The CDR3 is CASSRDRGNTIYF. CDR3 DNA sequence: TGTGCCAGCAGTCGGGACAGGGGAAACACCATATATTTT.